This T cell receptor (beta chain) was documented in a study of Ad26.COV2.S vaccination and SARS-CoV-2 variants. Overall study context: Ad26.COV2.S, an intramuscular injection, was given once or twice 56 days apart.

This clone was found once. The antigen is undetermined. Overall study findings and caveats: Considerable breadth of spike-specific CD8+ and CD4+ T cell responses has reportedly been documented following vaccination. Measurement of non-spike TCR breadth gave similar results in vaccine and placebo recipients.

The data were produced by immunoSEQ multiplex PCR, yet TCRdb's version contains in-frame clones alone and is incomplete. The sample yields hundreds of thousands of clones, approximately 92% seen once. Treatment here: around 19 received Ad26.COV2.S at low or high dose, single or two shots; about 5 received placebo; per-sample allocation not given. On day 63 after the first injection, vaccine and placebo recipients gave samples. The vaccine antigen was prefusion-stabilized Wuhan SARS-CoV-2 spike. The V gene lost 2 bases and the J gene lost 4 bases, with 15 bases spanning the gap. The germline V gene has CDR1 KGHSH and CDR2 LQKENI. The length of the CDR3 is 16 residues.

The sequencing used peripheral blood, collected in a trial of Ad26.COV2.S vaccine versus placebo. The clonotype originates from a person between 18 and 65 years old who received the Ad26.COV2.S COVID-19 vaccine or a placebo. The genes are TRBV18 and TRBJ1-3; tentatively, D is TRBD1 (5 bases). Here the CDR3 reads CASSPTSQGGGNTIYF. The CDR3 DNA reads TGTGCCAGCTCACCAACTTCTCAGGGCGGAGGAAACACCATATATTTT.